What follows are 9 T cell receptor beta chains derived from one specimen sequenced in a study of T cells in Graves' hyperthyroidism and ophthalmopathy. TCR beta CDR3 regions were amplified from RNA transcripts. HTBI primers drove first-round RT-PCR of the TCR CDR3. MiXCR, applied by TCRdb to the multiplex PCR reads, yields one record per CDR3 protein. The sample contains roughly 290,000 distinct CDR3 sequences, roughly an eighth of which appear only once. The sample was blood. The receptors were gathered from a woman aged 40 to 50 with Graves' hyperthyroidism.

Regarding this clonotype: Given a much more abundant clone one base away, this may be a read error. The chain recombines TRBV2 with TRBJ1-4, with D possibly matching TRBD1 (6 bases). There are 15 residues in the CDR3. The ends were cut back, 8 bases at V and 4 bases at J, with 17 bases in the middle. Germline CDR1 and CDR2: SNHLY and FYNNEI. CDR3: CASHIGGGDNEKLFF. CDR3 in DNA: TGTGCCAGCCACATCGGAGGGGGTGATAATGAAAAACTGTTTTTT.

The rearrangement uses TRBV4-1 and TRBJ2-7, with no clear D. The germline V gene has CDR1 MGHRA and CDR2 YSYEKL. The CDR3 consists of 15 residues. V shed 1 base and J shed 4 bases, with 14 bases lying between them. CDR3 in amino acids: CASSQVAPPPYEQYF. The CDR3 nucleotides are TGCGCCAGCAGCCAAGTGGCACCCCCCCCATACGAGCAGTACTTC.

This clonotype has a count of ten or more. This rearrangement joins TRBV18 to TRBJ2-5; D uncertain. Germline CDR1 reads KGHSH; CDR2 reads LQKENI. The CDR3 consists of 12 residues. V dropped 2 bases and J dropped 5 bases, with 6 bases sitting between them. The CDR3 sequence: CASSPAKETQYF. Written as DNA, the CDR3 is TGTGCCAGCTCACCAGCGAAGGAGACCCAGTACTTC.

The genes are TRBV5-1 and TRBJ1-4; 9 nucleotides agree with TRBD1. Germline CDR1 SGHRS, CDR2 YFSETQ. The CDR3 is 14 residues long. V was pared by 4 bases and J by 6 bases, with 4 bases of the junction left unmatched. The CDR3, as DNA: TGCGCCAGCAGCGTACAGGGGGCGGATGAAAAACTGTTTTTT. This sequence encodes CASSVQGADEKLFF.

Remarks on this clonotype: Possible read error: a much larger clone is one base away. No conserved phenylalanine or tryptophan ends this CDR3, so it is likely a read error. The rearrangement links TRBV5-1 to TRBJ2-7, with D perhaps TRBD2 (6 bases). V shed 4 bases and J shed 4 bases, with 9 bases lying between them. The CDR3 is 12 amino acids. Germline CDR1 SGHRS, CDR2 YFSETQ. The CDR3 nucleotides are TGCGCCAGCAGCGCGGGACCTTACGAGCAGTACCTC. It is translated as CASSAGPYEQYL.

The table lists this clonotype with many counts. The genes are TRBV2 and TRBJ1-2; D ambiguous. Trimming left V 4 bases short and J 13 bases short, with 16 bases between. Per germline, CDR1 SNHLY and CDR2 FYNNEI. The CDR3 consists of 12 residues. CDR3: CASSVNDIQITF. The CDR3 bases are TGTGCCAGCAGTGTAAATGACATTCAGATCACCTTC.

In DNA, the CDR3 is TGTGCCAGCAGTGGGGACCGATACTACGAGCAGTACTTC. As protein: CASSGDRYYEQYF. V and J are TRBV2 and TRBJ2-7; D possibly matches TRBD1 or TRBD2 (5 bases each). The germline V and J ends were trimmed by 4 bases and 3 bases, with 10 bases remaining between them. This CDR3 is built from 13 residues. Germline V gene data show CDR1 as SNHLY and CDR2 as FYNNEI.

There are a few counts of this clonotype. The V call is TRBV24-1, the J call TRBJ2-1; D possibly matches TRBD1 or TRBD2 (6 bases each). Trimming pared 1 base from V and 8 bases from J, leaving 11 bases between. This CDR3 region has 14 residues. Germline CDR1 KGHDR, CDR2 SFDVKD. For the CDR3, the DNA is TGTGCCACCAGTGATTTAGGGGGGCGCGATGAGCAGTTCTTC. This codes for CATSDLGGRDEQFF.

The V call is TRBV6-1, the J call TRBJ1-2, with D unclear. V lost 5 bases and J lost 14, with 18 bases in between. This CDR3 contains 12 residues. The germline V gene encodes CDR1 MNHNS and CDR2 SASEGT. The CDR3 DNA is TGTGCCAGCAGTTATAAATTCGGACCGGAAACCTTC. This encodes CASSYKFGPETF.